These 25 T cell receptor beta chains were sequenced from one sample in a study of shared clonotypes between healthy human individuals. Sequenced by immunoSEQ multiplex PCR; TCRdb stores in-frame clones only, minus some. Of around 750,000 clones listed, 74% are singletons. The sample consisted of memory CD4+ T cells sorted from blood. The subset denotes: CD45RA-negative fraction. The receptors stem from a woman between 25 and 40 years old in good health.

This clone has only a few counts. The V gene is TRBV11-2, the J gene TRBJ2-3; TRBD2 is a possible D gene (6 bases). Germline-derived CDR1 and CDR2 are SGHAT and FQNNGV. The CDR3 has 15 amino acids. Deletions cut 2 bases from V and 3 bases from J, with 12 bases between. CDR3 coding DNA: TGTGCCAGCAGCTTAACAGGCGGGGCTACAGATACGCAGTATTTT. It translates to CASSLTGGATDTQYF.

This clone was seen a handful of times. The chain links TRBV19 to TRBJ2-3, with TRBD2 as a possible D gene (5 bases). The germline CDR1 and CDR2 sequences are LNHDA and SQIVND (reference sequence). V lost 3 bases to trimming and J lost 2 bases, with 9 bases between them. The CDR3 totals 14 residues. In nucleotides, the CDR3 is TGTGCCAGTAGTATTGGACTCTACACAGATACGCAGTATTTT. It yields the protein CASSIGLYTDTQYF.

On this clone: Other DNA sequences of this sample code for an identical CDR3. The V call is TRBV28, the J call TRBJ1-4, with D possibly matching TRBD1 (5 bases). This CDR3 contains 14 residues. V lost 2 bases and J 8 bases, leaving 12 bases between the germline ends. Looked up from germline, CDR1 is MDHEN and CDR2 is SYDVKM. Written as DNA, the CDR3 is TGTGCCAGCAGTTTAAAGGGGTTAGGGGAAAAACTGTTTTTT. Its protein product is CASSLKGLGEKLFF.

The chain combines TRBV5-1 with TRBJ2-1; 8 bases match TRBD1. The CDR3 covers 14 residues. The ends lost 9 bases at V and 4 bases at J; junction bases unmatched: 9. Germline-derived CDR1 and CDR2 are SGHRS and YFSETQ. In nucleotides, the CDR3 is TGCGCCACCAGTAGGACAGGGACTTACAATGAGCAGTTCTTC. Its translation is CATSRTGTYNEQFF.

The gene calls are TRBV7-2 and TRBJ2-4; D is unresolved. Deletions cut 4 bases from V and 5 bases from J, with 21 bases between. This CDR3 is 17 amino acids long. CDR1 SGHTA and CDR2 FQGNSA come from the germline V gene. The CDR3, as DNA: TGTGCCAGCAGCTCCCACCGAGGCCACCCTGGCCAAAACATTCAGTACTTC. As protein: CASSSHRGHPGQNIQYF.

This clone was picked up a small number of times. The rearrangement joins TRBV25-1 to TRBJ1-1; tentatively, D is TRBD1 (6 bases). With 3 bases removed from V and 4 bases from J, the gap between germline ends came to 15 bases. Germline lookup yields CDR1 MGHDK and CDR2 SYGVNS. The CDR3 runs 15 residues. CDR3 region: CASSDIQAGVTEAFF. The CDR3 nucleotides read TGTGCCAGCAGTGACATACAGGCAGGGGTCACTGAAGCTTTCTTT.

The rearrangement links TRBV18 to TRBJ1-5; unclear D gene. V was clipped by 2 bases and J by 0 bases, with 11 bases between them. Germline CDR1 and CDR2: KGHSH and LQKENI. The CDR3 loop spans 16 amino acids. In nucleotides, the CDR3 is TGTGCCAGCTCACCATGGTCCGGGAATAGCAATCAGCCCCAGCATTTT. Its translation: CASSPWSGNSNQPQHF.

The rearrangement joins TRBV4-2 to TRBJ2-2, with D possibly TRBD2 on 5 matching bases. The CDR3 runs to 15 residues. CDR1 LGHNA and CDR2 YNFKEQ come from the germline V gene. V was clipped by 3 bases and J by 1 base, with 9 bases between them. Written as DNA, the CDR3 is TGTGCCAGCAGCCACGGACTGGTGAACACCGGGGAGCTGTTTTTT. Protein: CASSHGLVNTGELFF.

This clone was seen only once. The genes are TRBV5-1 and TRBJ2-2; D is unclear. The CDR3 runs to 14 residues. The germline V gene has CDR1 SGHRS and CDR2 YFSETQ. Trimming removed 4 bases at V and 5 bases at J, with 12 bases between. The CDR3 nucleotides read TGCGCCAGCAGCGTATCTACGAGAACCGGGGAGCTGTTTTTT. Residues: CASSVSTRTGELFF.

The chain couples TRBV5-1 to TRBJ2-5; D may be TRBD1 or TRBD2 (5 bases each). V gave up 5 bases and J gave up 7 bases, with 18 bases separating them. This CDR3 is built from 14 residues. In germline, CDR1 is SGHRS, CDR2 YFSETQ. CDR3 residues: CASRRDASPGTQYF. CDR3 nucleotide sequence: TGCGCCAGCAGACGGGACGCCTCCCCAGGGACCCAGTACTTC.

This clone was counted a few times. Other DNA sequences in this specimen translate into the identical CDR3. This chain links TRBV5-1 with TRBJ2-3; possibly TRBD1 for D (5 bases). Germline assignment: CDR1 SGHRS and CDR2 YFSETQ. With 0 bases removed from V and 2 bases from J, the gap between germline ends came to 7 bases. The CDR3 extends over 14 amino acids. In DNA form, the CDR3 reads TGCGCCAGCAGCTTGGGACAGACCACAGATACGCAGTATTTT. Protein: CASSLGQTTDTQYF. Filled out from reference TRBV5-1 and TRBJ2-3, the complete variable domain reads KAGVTQTPRYLIKTRGQQVTLSCSPISGHRSVSWYQQTPGQGLQFLFEYFSETQRNKGNFPGRFSGRQFSNSRSEMNVSTLELGDSALYLCASSLGQTTDTQYFGPGTRLTVL.

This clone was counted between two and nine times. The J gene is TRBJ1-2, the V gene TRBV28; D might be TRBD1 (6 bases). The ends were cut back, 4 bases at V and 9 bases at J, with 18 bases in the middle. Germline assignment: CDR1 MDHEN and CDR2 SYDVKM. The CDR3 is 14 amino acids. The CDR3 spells CASSSSTTGRSYTF. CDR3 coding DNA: TGTGCCAGCAGTTCCTCTACGACAGGACGGAGCTACACCTTC.

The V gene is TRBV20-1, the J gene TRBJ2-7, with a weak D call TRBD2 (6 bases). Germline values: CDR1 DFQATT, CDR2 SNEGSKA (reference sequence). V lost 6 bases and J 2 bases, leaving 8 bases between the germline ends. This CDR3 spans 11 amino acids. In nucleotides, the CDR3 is TGCAGTGCCGTAGCGGCCTACGAGCAGTACTTC. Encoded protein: CSAVAAYEQYF.

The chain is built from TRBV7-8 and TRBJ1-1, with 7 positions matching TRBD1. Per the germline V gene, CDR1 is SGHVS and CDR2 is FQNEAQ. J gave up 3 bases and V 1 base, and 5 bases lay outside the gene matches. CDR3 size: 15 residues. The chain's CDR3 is CASSLGYRGHTEAFF. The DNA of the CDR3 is TGTGCCAGCAGCTTAGGATACAGGGGACACACTGAAGCTTTCTTT.

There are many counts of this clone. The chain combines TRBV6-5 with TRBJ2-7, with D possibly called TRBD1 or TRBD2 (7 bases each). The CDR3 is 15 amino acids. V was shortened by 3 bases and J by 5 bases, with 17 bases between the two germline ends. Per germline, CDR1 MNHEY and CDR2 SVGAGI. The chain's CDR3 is CASSYSAGGVHEQYF. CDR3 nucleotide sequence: TGTGCCAGCAGTTATTCCGCAGGGGGGGTCCACGAGCAGTACTTC.

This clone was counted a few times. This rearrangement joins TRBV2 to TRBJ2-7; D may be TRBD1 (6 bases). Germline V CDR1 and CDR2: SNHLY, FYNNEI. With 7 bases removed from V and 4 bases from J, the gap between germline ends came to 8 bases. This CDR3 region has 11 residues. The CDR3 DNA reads TGTGCCAGCACAGGGGAGTACGAGCAGTACTTC. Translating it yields CASTGEYEQYF. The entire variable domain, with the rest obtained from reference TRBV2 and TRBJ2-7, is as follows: EPEVTQTPSHQVTQMGQEVILRCVPISNHLYFYWYRQILGQKVEFLVSFYNNEISEKSEIFDDQFSVERPDGSNFTLKIRSTKLEDSAMYFCASTGEYEQYFGPGTRLTVT.

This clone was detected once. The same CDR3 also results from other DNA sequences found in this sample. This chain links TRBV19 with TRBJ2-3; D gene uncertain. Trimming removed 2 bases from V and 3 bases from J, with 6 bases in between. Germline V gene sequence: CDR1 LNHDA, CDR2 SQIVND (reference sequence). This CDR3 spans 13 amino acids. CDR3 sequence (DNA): TGTGCCAGTAGTATAAGAGGAACAGATACGCAGTATTTT. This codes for CASSIRGTDTQYF. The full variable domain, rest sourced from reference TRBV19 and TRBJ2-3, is DGGITQSPKYLFRKEGQNVTLSCEQNLNHDAMYWYRQDPGQGLRLIYYSQIVNDFQKGDIAEGYSVSREKKESFPLTVTSAQKNPTAFYLCASSIRGTDTQYFGPGTRLTVL.

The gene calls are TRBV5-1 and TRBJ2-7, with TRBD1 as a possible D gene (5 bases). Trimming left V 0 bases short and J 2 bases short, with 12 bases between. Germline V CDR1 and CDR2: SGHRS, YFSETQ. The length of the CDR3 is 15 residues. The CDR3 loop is CASSLAAGSPYEQYF. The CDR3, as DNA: TGCGCCAGCAGCTTGGCCGCAGGGTCCCCCTACGAGCAGTACTTC.

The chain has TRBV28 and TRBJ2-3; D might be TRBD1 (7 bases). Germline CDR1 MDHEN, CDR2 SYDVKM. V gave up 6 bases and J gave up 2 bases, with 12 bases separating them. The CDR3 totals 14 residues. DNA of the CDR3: TGTGCCAGCAGGGGAGGACAGGACACAGATACGCAGTATTTT. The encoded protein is CASRGGQDTDTQYF.

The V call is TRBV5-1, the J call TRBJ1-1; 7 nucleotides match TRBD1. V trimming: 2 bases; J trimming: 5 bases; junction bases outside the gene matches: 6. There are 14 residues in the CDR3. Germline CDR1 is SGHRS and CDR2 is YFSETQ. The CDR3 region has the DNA TGCGCCAGCAGCTTTAACCAGGGGGAGACTGAAGCTTTCTTT. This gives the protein CASSFNQGETEAFF.

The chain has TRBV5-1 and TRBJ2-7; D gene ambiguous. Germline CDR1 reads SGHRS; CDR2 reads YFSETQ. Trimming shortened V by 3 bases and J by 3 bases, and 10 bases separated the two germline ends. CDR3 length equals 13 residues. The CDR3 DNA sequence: TGCGCCAGCAGCTGGAATTCCCTCTACGAGCAGTACTTC. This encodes CASSWNSLYEQYF. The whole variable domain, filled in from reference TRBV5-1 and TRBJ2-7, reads KAGVTQTPRYLIKTRGQQVTLSCSPISGHRSVSWYQQTPGQGLQFLFEYFSETQRNKGNFPGRFSGRQFSNSRSEMNVSTLELGDSALYLCASSWNSLYEQYFGPGTRLTVT.

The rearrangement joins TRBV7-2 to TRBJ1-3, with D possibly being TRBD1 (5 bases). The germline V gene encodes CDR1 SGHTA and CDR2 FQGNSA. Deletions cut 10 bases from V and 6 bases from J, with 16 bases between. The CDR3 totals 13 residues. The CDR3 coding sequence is TGTGCCACCCGGCCGGGACGGGAAAACACCATATATTTT. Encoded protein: CATRPGRENTIYF.

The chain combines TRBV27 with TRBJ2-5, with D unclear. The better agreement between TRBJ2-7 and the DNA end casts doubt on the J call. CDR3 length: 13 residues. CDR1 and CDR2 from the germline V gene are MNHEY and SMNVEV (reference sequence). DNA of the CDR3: TGTGCCAGCAGTCCGCGTCTGTTAGGCGAGCAGTACTTC. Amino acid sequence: CASSPRLLGEQYF.

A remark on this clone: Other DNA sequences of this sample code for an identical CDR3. This CDR3 reads CASSVQETQYF. DNA of the CDR3: TGTGCCAGCAGTGTGCAGGAGACCCAGTACTTC. This chain joins TRBV2 and TRBJ2-5; D gene uncertain. The CDR3 loop spans 11 amino acids. Deletions cut 4 bases from V and 5 bases from J, with 5 bases between. CDR1 and CDR2 (germline): SNHLY, FYNNEI. Variable domain in full (rest from reference TRBV2 and TRBJ2-5): EPEVTQTPSHQVTQMGQEVILRCVPISNHLYFYWYRQILGQKVEFLVSFYNNEISEKSEIFDDQFSVERPDGSNFTLKIRSTKLEDSAMYFCASSVQETQYFGPGTRLLVL.

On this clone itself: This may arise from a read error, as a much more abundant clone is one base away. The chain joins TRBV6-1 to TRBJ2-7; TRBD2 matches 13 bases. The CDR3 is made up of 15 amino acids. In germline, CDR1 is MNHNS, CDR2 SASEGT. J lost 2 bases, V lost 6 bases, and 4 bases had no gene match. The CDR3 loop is CASSAGTSGTYEQYF. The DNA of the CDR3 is TGTGCCAGCAGCGCCGGGACTAGCGGGACCTACGAGCAGTACTTC.